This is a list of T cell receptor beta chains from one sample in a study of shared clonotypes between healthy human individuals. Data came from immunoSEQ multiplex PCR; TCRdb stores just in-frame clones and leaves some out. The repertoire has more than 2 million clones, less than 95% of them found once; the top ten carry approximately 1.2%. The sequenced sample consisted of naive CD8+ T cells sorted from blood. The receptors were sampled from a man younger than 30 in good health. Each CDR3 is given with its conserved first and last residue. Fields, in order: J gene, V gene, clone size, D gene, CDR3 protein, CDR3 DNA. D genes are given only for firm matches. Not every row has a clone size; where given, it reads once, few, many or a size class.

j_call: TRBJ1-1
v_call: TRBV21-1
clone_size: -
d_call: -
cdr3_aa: CARSGPGQGVMRNTEAFF
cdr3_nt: TGTGCCAGAAGCGGTCCGGGACAGGGAGTAATGAGGAACACTGAAGCTTTCTTT

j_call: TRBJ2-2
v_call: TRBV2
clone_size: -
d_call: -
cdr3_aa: CASSPGRNTGELFF
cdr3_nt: TGTGCCAGCAGCCCCGGACGGAACACCGGGGAGCTGTTTTTT

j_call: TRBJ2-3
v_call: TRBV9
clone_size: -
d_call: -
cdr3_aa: CASSVGYTDTQYF
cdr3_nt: TGTGCCAGCAGCGTAGGCTACACAGATACGCAGTATTTT

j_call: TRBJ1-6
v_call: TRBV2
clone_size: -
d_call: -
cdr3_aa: CASSEALRGSPLHF
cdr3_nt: TGTGCCAGCAGTGAAGCGCTTCGAGGTTCACCCCTCCACTTT

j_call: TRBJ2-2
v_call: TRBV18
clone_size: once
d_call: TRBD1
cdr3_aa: CASSTDRGQITGELFF
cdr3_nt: TGTGCCAGCTCAACTGACAGGGGGCAAATAACCGGGGAGCTGTTTTTT

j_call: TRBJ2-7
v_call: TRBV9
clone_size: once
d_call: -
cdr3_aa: CASSVGRSSYEQYF
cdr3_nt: TGTGCCAGCAGCGTAGGAAGAAGCTCCTACGAGCAGTACTTC

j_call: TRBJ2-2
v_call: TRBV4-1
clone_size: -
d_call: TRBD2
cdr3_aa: CASSQVGWTSGTGELFF
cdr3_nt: TGCGCCAGCAGCCAAGTAGGGTGGACTAGCGGCACCGGGGAGCTGTTTTTT

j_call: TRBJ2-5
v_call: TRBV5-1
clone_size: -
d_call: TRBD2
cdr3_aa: CASSALAEETQYF
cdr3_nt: TGCGCCAGCAGCGCACTAGCGGAAGAGACCCAGTACTTC

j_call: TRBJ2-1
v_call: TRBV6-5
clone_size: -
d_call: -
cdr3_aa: CASSSQAHNEQFF
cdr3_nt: TGTGCCAGCAGCTCACAGGCACACAATGAGCAGTTCTTC

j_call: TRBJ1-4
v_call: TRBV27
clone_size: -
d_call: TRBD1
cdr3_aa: CASSLSWDRAEKLFF
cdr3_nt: TGTGCCAGCAGTTTATCCTGGGACAGGGCTGAAAAACTGTTTTTT

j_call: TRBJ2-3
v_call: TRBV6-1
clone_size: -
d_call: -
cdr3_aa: CASSVGQGWADTQYF
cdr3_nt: TGTGCCAGCAGTGTGGGGCAGGGCTGGGCAGATACGCAGTATTTT

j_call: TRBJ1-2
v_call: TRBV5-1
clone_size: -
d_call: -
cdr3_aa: CASSYGTNYGYTF
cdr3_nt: TGCGCCAGCAGCTATGGGACCAACTATGGCTACACCTTC

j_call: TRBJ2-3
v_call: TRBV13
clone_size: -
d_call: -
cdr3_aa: CASYSNREGDTQYF
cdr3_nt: TGTGCCAGCTACTCGAACAGGGAAGGAGATACGCAGTATTTT

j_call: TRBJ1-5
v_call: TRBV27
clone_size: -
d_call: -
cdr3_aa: CASSLSWGGQPQHF
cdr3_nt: TGTGCCAGCAGTTTATCCTGGGGGGGACAGCCCCAGCATTTT

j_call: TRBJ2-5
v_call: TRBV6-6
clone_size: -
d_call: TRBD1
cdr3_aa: CASRGWDRGQETQYF
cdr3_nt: TGTGCCAGCAGAGGCTGGGACAGGGGTCAAGAGACCCAGTACTTC

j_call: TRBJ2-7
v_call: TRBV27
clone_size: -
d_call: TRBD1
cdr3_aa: CASSSLRGQGTYEQYF
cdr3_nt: TGTGCCAGCAGTTCCCTCAGGGGACAGGGAACGTACGAGCAGTACTTC

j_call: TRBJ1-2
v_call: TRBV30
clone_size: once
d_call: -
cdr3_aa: CAWTGIANYGYTF
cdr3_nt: TGTGCCTGGACGGGCATAGCTAACTATGGCTACACCTTC

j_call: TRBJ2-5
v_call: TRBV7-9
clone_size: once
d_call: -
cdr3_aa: CASSLARGGTETQYF
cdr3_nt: TGTGCCAGCAGCTTAGCCAGGGGAGGAACGGAGACCCAGTACTTC

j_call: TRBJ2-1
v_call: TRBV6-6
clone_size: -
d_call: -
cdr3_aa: CASRVLAPGDEQFF
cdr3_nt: TGTGCCAGCAGGGTTCTCGCGCCTGGGGATGAGCAGTTCTTC

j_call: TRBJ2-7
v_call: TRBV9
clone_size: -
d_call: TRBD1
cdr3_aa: CASSIEGGPYEQYF
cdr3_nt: TGTGCCAGCAGCATCGAAGGGGGCCCCTACGAGCAGTACTTC

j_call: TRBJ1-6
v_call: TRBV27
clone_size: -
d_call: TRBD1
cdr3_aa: CASSWDRGSSPLHF
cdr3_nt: TGTGCCAGCAGTTGGGACAGGGGGTCTTCACCCCTCCACTTT

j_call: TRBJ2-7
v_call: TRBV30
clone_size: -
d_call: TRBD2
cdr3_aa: CAWTGGSYEQYF
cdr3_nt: TGTGCCTGGACGGGGGGGAGCTACGAGCAGTACTTC

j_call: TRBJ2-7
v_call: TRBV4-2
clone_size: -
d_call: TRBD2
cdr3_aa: CASSLSSGGDYEQYF
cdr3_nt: TGTGCCAGCAGCCTTTCTAGCGGGGGGGACTACGAGCAGTACTTC

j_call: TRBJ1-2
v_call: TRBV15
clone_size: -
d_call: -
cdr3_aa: CATSIRLATDYGYTF
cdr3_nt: TGTGCCACCAGCATCCGCCTCGCGACAGACTATGGCTACACCTTC

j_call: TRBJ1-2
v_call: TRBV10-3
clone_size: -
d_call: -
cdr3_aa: CAISESDRRIYGYTF
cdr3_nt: TGTGCCATCAGTGAGTCCGACAGGAGAATCTATGGCTACACCTTC

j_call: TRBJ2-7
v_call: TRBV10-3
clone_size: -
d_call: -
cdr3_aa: CAISRDGPYEQYF
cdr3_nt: TGTGCCATCAGTAGGGACGGTCCCTACGAGCAGTACTTC

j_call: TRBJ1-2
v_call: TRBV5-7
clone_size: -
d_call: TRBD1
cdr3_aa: CASSLEGRGPDGYTF
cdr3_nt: TGTGCCAGCAGCTTGGAGGGCAGGGGGCCCGATGGCTACACCTTC

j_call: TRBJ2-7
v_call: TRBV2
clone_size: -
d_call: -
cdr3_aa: CASTDQERLYEQYF
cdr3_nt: TGTGCCAGCACTGACCAGGAAAGACTCTACGAGCAGTACTTC

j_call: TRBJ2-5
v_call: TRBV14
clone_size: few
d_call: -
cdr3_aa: CASSQFRLAEETQYF
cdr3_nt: TGTGCCAGCAGCCAATTCCGGCTAGCAGAAGAGACCCAGTACTTC

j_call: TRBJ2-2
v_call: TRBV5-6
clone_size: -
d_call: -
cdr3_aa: CASSFSTHANTGELFF
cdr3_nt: TGTGCCAGCAGCTTCTCTACACACGCGAACACCGGGGAGCTGTTTTTT

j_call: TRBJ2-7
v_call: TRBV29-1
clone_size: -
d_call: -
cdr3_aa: CSVVTPRGSYEQYF
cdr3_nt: TGCAGCGTTGTTACTCCCAGGGGCTCCTACGAGCAGTACTTC

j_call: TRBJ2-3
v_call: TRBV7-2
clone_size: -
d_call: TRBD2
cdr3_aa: CASSLGVRGSEGTDTQYF
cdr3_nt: TGTGCCAGCAGCTTAGGGGTGCGCGGGAGCGAGGGCACAGATACGCAGTATTTT

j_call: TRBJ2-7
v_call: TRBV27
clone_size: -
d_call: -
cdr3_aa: CASSNLASRGGEQYF
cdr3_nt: TGTGCCAGCAGTAACTTAGCGAGCAGGGGGGGCGAGCAGTACTTC

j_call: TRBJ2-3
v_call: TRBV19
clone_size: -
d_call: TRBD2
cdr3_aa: CASSIRLAGLASTDTQYF
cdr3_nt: TGTGCCAGTAGTATAAGGCTAGCGGGCCTCGCCAGCACAGATACGCAGTATTTT

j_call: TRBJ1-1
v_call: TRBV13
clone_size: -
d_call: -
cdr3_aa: CASSPSGTMNTEAFF
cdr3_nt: TGTGCCAGCAGCCCCTCGGGGACCATGAACACTGAAGCTTTCTTT

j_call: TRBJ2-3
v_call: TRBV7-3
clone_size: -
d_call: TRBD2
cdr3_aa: CASSFSAGGPDTQYF
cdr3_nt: TGTGCCAGCAGCTTTTCAGCGGGGGGGCCAGATACGCAGTATTTT

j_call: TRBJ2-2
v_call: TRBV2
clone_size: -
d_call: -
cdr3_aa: CASLPEVGTGELFF
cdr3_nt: TGTGCCAGCCTACCCGAGGTGGGCACCGGGGAGCTGTTTTTT

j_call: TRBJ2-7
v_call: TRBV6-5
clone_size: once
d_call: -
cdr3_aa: CASSLGPPYEQYF
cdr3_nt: TGTGCCAGCAGTTTGGGGCCGCCCTACGAGCAGTACTTC

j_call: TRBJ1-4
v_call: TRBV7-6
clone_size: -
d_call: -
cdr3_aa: CASSLGSRVEKLFF
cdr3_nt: TGTGCCAGCAGCTTAGGGTCCAGGGTGGAAAAACTGTTTTTT

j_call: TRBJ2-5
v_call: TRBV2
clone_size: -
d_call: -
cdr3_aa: CASSEAGGARETQYF
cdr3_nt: TGTGCCAGCAGTGAAGCCGGGGGCGCCCGGGAGACCCAGTACTTC

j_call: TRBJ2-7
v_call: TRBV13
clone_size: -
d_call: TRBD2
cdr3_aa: CASSLSGDPYEQYF
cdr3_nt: TGTGCCAGCAGCCTTAGCGGGGACCCCTACGAGCAGTACTTC

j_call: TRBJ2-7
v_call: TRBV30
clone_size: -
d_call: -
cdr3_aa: CAWSAPRLGFYEQYF
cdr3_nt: TGTGCCTGGAGTGCCCCACGATTGGGGTTCTACGAGCAGTACTTC

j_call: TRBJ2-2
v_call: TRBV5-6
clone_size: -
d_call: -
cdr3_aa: CASSPSTGELFF
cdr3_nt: TGTGCCAGCAGCCCCTCCACCGGGGAGCTGTTTTTT

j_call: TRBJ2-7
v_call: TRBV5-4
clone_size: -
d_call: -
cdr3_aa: CASSFDRQSYEQYF
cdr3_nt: TGTGCCAGCAGCTTCGACAGGCAATCCTACGAGCAGTACTTC

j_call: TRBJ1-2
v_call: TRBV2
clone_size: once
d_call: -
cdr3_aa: CASRPGGLKGYTF
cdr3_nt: TGTGCCAGTAGACCCGGAGGGTTGAAAGGCTACACCTTC

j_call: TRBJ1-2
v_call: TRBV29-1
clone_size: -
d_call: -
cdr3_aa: CSVWDSSPADYGYTF
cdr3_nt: TGCAGCGTGTGGGATTCCTCCCCAGCGGACTATGGCTACACCTTC

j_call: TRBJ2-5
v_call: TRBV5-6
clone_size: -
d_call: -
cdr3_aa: CASSPGNQETQYF
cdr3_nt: TGTGCCAGCAGTCCCGGAAACCAAGAGACCCAGTACTTC

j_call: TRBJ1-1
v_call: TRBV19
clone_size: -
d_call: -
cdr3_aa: CASLGYNTEAFF
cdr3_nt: TGTGCCAGTTTAGGGTACAACACTGAAGCTTTCTTT

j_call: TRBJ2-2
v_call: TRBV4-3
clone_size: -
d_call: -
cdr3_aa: CASSHDGGELFF
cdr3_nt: TGCGCCAGCAGTCACGACGGCGGGGAGCTGTTTTTT

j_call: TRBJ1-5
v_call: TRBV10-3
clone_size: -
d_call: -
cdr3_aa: CAISEPATGAQHF
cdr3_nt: TGTGCCATCAGTGAACCGGCGACGGGGGCCCAGCATTTT

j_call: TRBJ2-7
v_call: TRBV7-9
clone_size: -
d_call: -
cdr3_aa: CASSLERGLGEQYF
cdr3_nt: TGTGCCAGCAGCTTAGAACGGGGTCTTGGCGAGCAGTACTTC